This T cell receptor (beta chain) is drawn from a study of graft-versus-host responses after intestinal transplantation. Study-level results: Among circulating GvH clones, peak levels were associated with early post-transplant declines in HvG clones. Allografts from individuals with graft-donor T cell macrochimerism displayed high graft-versus-host to host-versus-graft clonal ratios. Recipient marrow held GvH clones, some first seen in ileum or blood.

Points on this clone: Antigen specificity is unknown.

Assay used: immunoSEQ multiplex PCR; TCRdb lists only in-frame clones, some missing. The data contain 96,000 or so clones, about 93% of them singletons. The ends lost 8 bases at V and 0 bases at J; junction bases unmatched: 15. The CDR3 length is 18 residues. Germline V CDR1 and CDR2: MNHEY, SMNVEV (reference sequence). The material was unstimulated CD4+ T cells sorted from spleen or lymph node cells, obtained before intestinal transplant. V is TRBV27 and J is TRBJ2-7; TRBD1 agrees at 11 bases. This TCR was recovered from a human donor who received an intestinal transplant. CDR3 sequence reads: CASRTHPGQGEASYEQYF. Here the CDR3 DNA reads TGTGCCAGCCGCACCCATCCGGGACAGGGGGAAGCCTCCTACGAGCAGTACTTC.